One sample yielded the 26 T cell receptor beta chains listed below, sequenced in a study of control samples from healthy donors and cancer patients. TCRdb's copy holds only in-frame clones and misses some; the assay was immunoSEQ multiplex PCR. The sample holds about 110,000 clones, roughly 91% seen once. Source material: blood. Every receptor here comes from a woman aged 50 to 60 in good health.

CDR3 protein: CASSYSSSETFF. CDR3 bases: TGTGCCAGCAGTTACTCCAGCTCCGAAACTTTCTTT. The chain carries TRBV6-6 and TRBJ1-1, with D unclear. From germline, CDR1 is MNHNY and CDR2 SVGAGI (reference sequence). Trimming took off 0 bases at V and 12 bases at J, with 11 bases between the two ends. The CDR3 runs 12 residues.

This clone is a singleton in its sample. The chain has TRBV20-1 and TRBJ2-2, with TRBD1 matching over 7 bases. Germline V CDR1 and CDR2: DFQATT, SNEGSKA (reference sequence). Trimming at V came to 3 bases and at J to 9 bases, leaving 10 bases not matched to a gene. There are 14 residues in the CDR3. The CDR3 reads CSASFDRARRELFF. Written as DNA, the CDR3 is TGCAGTGCTAGTTTTGACAGGGCGAGGCGGGAGCTGTTTTTT.

This clone appeared once. The CDR3 loop reads CASSQDGVNEQFF. CDR3 sequence (DNA): TGCGCCAGCAGCCAAGACGGGGTGAATGAGCAGTTCTTC. V and J are TRBV4-1 and TRBJ2-1; a weak D match, TRBD2 (5 bases). CDR1 and CDR2 (germline): MGHRA, YSYEKL. The length of the CDR3 is 13 residues. Trimming stripped 0 bases from V and 7 bases from J, with 7 bases between.

The J gene is TRBJ2-3, the V gene TRBV19, with a possible D match to TRBD2 (5 bases). The CDR3 length is 13 residues. V lost 6 bases to trimming and J lost 2 bases, with 9 bases between them. CDR1 is LNHDA and CDR2 is SQIVND in the germline V gene (reference sequence). This CDR3 is CASSKLDTDTQYF. CDR3 in DNA: TGTGCCAGTAGCAAACTAGACACAGATACGCAGTATTTT.

This clone was counted a single time. The chain couples TRBV11-2 to TRBJ2-2; unclear D gene. V was cut by 5 bases and J by 4 bases, with 14 bases left in between. The CDR3 runs 15 residues. CDR1 is SGHAT, CDR2 FQNNGV, per germline. Here the CDR3 DNA reads TGTGCCAGCAGCCCGAAGACACTTTCCACCGGGGAGCTGTTTTTT. This gives the protein CASSPKTLSTGELFF.

The V gene is TRBV3-1 (or the pseudogene TRBV3-2), the J gene TRBJ1-3; D is perhaps TRBD1 (6 bases). V was cut by 6 bases and J by 2 bases, with 11 bases left in between. Germline V gene sequence: CDR1 LGHDT, CDR2 YNNKEL (reference sequence). This CDR3 spans 14 amino acids. The CDR3 loop is CASSKQGTGNTIYF. DNA of the CDR3: TGTGCCAGCAGTAAACAGGGCACTGGAAACACCATATATTTT.

The V call is TRBV6-5, the J call TRBJ1-1; 8 nucleotides align to TRBD1. The CDR3 is 13 residues long. CDR1 and CDR2 (germline): MNHEY, SVGAGI. The V segment lost 5 bases and the J segment 4 bases; nucleotides outside the gene matches: 3. The CDR3 bases are TGTGCCAGCAGTAGCGGACAGGGCACTGAAGCTTTCTTT. Translated, it gives CASSSGQGTEAFF.

The rearrangement links TRBV4-3 to TRBJ2-5, with no clear D. Germline V gives CDR1 LGHNA, CDR2 YSLEER. Trimming took 0 bases from V and 5 from J, leaving 13 bases between them. The CDR3 has 15 amino acids. The CDR3 is CASSQDRFSPETQYF. In DNA, the CDR3 is TGCGCCAGCAGCCAAGACCGCTTTTCCCCCGAGACCCAGTACTTC.

This chain connects TRBV7-9 to TRBJ2-7; perhaps D is TRBD1 or TRBD2 (5 bases each). The CDR3 is 14 amino acids. V was pared by 4 bases and J by 7 bases, with 17 bases between. CDR1 is SEHNR, CDR2 FQNEAQ, per germline (reference sequence). The CDR3: CASSSGTQAFEQYF. CDR3 nucleotide sequence: TGTGCCAGCAGCTCCGGGACCCAAGCATTTGAGCAGTACTTC.

The chain employs TRBV5-4 and TRBJ2-2; 7 bases are shared with TRBD1. V gave up 4 bases and J gave up 4 bases; unmatched junction bases: 10. This CDR3 has 16 residues. CDR1 is SGHNT and CDR2 is YYREEE in the germline V gene (reference sequence). The CDR3 loop is CASSGPGQLITGELFF. CDR3 nucleotides: TGTGCCAGCAGCGGACCGGGACAGCTTATCACCGGGGAGCTGTTTTTT.

This rearrangement joins TRBV4-1 to TRBJ2-2; TRBD1 aligns across 8 bases. The CDR3 runs to 15 residues. The germline V gene has CDR1 MGHRA and CDR2 YSYEKL. The J segment lost 1 base and the V segment lost 6 bases, leaving 4 bases of the junction unmatched. Here the CDR3 reads CASRRTGMNTGELFF. The CDR3 DNA is TGCGCCAGCAGGCGGACAGGGATGAACACCGGGGAGCTGTTTTTT.

The chain carries TRBV6-2 or TRBV6-3 and TRBJ1-5; D possibly corresponds to TRBD1 (6 bases). Per the germline V gene, CDR1 is MNHEY and CDR2 is SVGEGT. The V and J ends lost 1 base and 2 bases respectively, with 24 bases between them. This CDR3 is 20 amino acids long. The CDR3 sequence: CASSYFSRGGRPAGNQPQHF. The CDR3, as DNA: TGTGCCAGCAGTTACTTCAGCCGAGGGGGACGCCCAGCGGGCAATCAGCCCCAGCATTTT.

The chain joins TRBV9 to TRBJ2-5, with D tentatively TRBD1 or TRBD2 (6 bases each). Germline CDR1 and CDR2: SGDLS and YYNGEE. Trimming took off 4 bases at V and 0 bases at J, with 16 bases between the two ends. This CDR3 contains 16 residues. For the CDR3, the DNA is TGTGCCAGCAGCCCCGAAGGGGGACTCAACCAAGAGACCCAGTACTTC. Its translation: CASSPEGGLNQETQYF. The variable domain in full, completed from reference TRBV9 and TRBJ2-5, reads DSGVTQTPKHLITATGQRVTLRCSPRSGDLSVYWYQQSLDQGLQFLIQYYNGEERAKGNILERFSAQQFPDLHSELNLSSLELGDSALYFCASSPEGGLNQETQYFGPGTRLLVL.

This clone has just one count. The V gene is TRBV7-3, the J gene TRBJ1-4, with a possible D match to TRBD1 (5 bases). V lost 4 bases and J 8 bases, leaving 17 bases between the germline ends. CDR3 length: 15 residues. The germline gives CDR1 SGHTA, CDR2 FQGTGA. CDR3 nucleotides: TGTGCCAGCAGCTCGGGGCCGGGGCGGCTGGAAAAACTGTTTTTT. Translation: CASSSGPGRLEKLFF. Full variable domain (rest looked up from reference TRBV7-3 and TRBJ1-4): GAGVSQTPSNKVTEKGKYVELRCDPISGHTALYWYRQSLGQGPEFLIYFQGTGAADDSGLPNDRFFAVRPEGSVSTLKIQRTERGDSAVYLCASSSGPGRLEKLFFGSGTQLSVL.

The rearrangement joins TRBV7-9 to TRBJ2-1; 7 positions agree with TRBD1. Looked up from germline, CDR1 is SEHNR and CDR2 is FQNEAQ (reference sequence). V shed 3 bases and J 5 bases; nucleotides not matched to a gene: 10. This CDR3 has 16 residues. CDR3 residues: CASSFVPGGFDNEQFF. In DNA, the CDR3 is TGTGCCAGCAGCTTTGTGCCAGGGGGTTTCGACAATGAGCAGTTCTTC.

The chain carries TRBV5-5 and TRBJ1-5, with 7 positions matching TRBD1. Germline CDR1 SGHKS, CDR2 YYEKEE (reference sequence). CDR3 length equals 17 residues. The V segment lost 0 bases and the J segment 4 bases; nucleotides outside the gene matches: 10. The CDR3 bases are TGTGCCAGCAGCTTGGTCCCGGGACAGCGAAATAATCAGCCCCAGCATTTT. It yields the protein CASSLVPGQRNNQPQHF.

As DNA, the CDR3 is TGTGCCAGCAACGGACTAGCGGGGAACTACGAGCAGTACGTC. Amino acids: CASNGLAGNYEQYV. V gene TRBV3-1 (or the pseudogene TRBV3-2) combines with J gene TRBJ2-7, with 12 bases fitting TRBD2. The CDR3 has 14 amino acids. The V gene end was trimmed by 7 bases and the J gene end by 3 bases; junction bases not matched to a gene: 4. The germline CDR1 and CDR2 sequences are LGHDT and YNNKEL (reference sequence).

The chain uses TRBV7-2 and TRBJ1-1; D is perhaps TRBD1 (6 bases). Germline CDR1 is SGHTA and CDR2 is FQGNSA. Trimming cost V 4 bases and J 2 bases, with 11 bases left between them. The CDR3 has 14 residues. The CDR3 bases are TGTGCCAGCAGCTCACAGACAGGAAACACTGAAGCTTTCTTT. It translates to CASSSQTGNTEAFF.

The gene calls are TRBV19 and TRBJ2-5, with D unclear. Germline CDR1 is LNHDA and CDR2 is SQIVND (reference sequence). V was trimmed by 5 bases and J by 5 bases, leaving 9 bases between them. The CDR3 covers 12 residues. The CDR3, as DNA: TGTGCCAGTAGTTACCCCCGGGAGACCCAGTACTTC. This sequence encodes CASSYPRETQYF.

This chain uses TRBV4-1 with TRBJ2-1; 9 bases align to TRBD2. After removal of 2 bases from V and 0 bases from J, the junction contained 5 bases not matched to a gene. Germline V gene lookup returns CDR1 MGHRA and CDR2 YSYEKL. CDR3 length: 17 amino acids. Here the CDR3 DNA reads TGCGCCAGCAGCCAAAGAATGACTAGCGGCTCCTACAATGAGCAGTTCTTC. Its protein is CASSQRMTSGSYNEQFF.

This chain connects TRBV9 to TRBJ1-1; D uncertain. In germline, CDR1 is SGDLS, CDR2 YYNGEE. The CDR3 length is 14 residues. V gave up 0 bases and J gave up 5 bases, with 11 bases separating them. CDR3 in amino acids: CASSVGPIGTEAFF. CDR3 sequence (DNA): TGTGCCAGCAGCGTAGGTCCTATTGGGACTGAAGCTTTCTTT.

The chain uses TRBV6-5 and TRBJ2-3; 8 positions agree with TRBD1. Trimming at V came to 6 bases and at J to 5 bases, leaving 10 bases not matched to a gene. The CDR3 has 15 residues. The germline CDR1 and CDR2 sequences are MNHEY and SVGAGI. CDR3: CASSRDRGLVDTQYF. The DNA for the CDR3 is TGTGCCAGCAGCCGAGACAGGGGATTAGTAGATACGCAGTATTTT.

This clone was seen just once. The V and J genes are TRBV13 and TRBJ1-3; D gene unclear. Trimming stripped 6 bases from V and 0 bases from J, with 18 bases between. The CDR3 runs to 17 residues. Germline V gene sequence: CDR1 PRHDT, CDR2 FYEKMQ (reference sequence). The CDR3 DNA is TGTGCCAGCAGTTACAACCGGGGTATGGACTCTGGAAACACCATATATTTT. This codes for CASSYNRGMDSGNTIYF.

This chain links TRBV15 with TRBJ1-4; weak D call: TRBD1 (5 bases). Germline CDR1 LNHNV, CDR2 YYDKDF (reference sequence). The CDR3 consists of 16 residues. V lost 0 bases and J 0 bases, leaving 8 bases between the germline ends. The CDR3 region is CATSRDRGSTNEKLFF. In DNA, the CDR3 is TGTGCCACCAGCAGAGATCGGGGGTCAACTAATGAAAAACTGTTTTTT.

V is TRBV7-6 and J is TRBJ2-2; 10 nucleotides match TRBD2. The V segment lost 5 bases and the J segment 3 bases; nucleotides outside the gene matches: 6. Germline lookup yields CDR1 SGHVS and CDR2 FNYEAQ. The CDR3 consists of 16 residues. The CDR3 region is CASSLSGGPYTGELFF. The CDR3 DNA sequence: TGTGCCAGCAGCCTTAGCGGGGGGCCGTACACCGGGGAGCTGTTTTTT.

This clone showed up just once. This chain links TRBV6-5 with TRBJ2-7; D possibly uses TRBD1 or TRBD2 (5 bases each). V lost 4 bases and J lost 0, with 16 bases in between. Germline V gene data show CDR1 as MNHEY and CDR2 as SVGAGI. The CDR3 runs to 16 residues. This CDR3 is CASSFYSGAYSYEQYF. The CDR3 DNA reads as TGTGCCAGCAGTTTCTATTCCGGGGCTTACTCCTACGAGCAGTACTTC.